This T cell receptor beta chain derives from a study of Ad26.COV2.S vaccination and SARS-CoV-2 variants. Study-wide findings and caveats: CD8+ and CD4+ T cells specific for spike reportedly responded with substantial breadth after vaccination.

Points on this clone: Its cognate antigen is unknown.

V lost 4 bases to trimming and J lost 2 bases; unmatched junction nucleotides: 8. The CDR3 totals 17 residues. The germline gives CDR1 SGDLS, CDR2 YYNGEE. Treatment: over 15 received Ad26.COV2.S at low or high dose, single or two shots; a few received placebo; per-sample allocation not given. Vaccine and placebo recipients were sampled on day 63 after the first injection. The sample came from a Boston adult aged 18-55 years. Spike of the Wuhan-strain SARS-CoV-2 was expressed by an Ad26 vector, which formed the vaccine. The table came from immunoSEQ multiplex PCR; TCRdb's copy has only in-frame clones and leaves some out. Of fewer than 400,000 clones listed, around 84% are singletons.

This TCR was sampled from a person between 18 and 65 years old who received the Ad26.COV2.S COVID-19 vaccine or a placebo. This sample comprised peripheral blood, obtained in a trial of Ad26.COV2.S vaccine versus placebo. V gene TRBV9 combines with J gene TRBJ1-4; 10 bases match TRBD1. In nucleotides, the CDR3 is TGTGCCAGCAGCCTCCGAGACAGGGGGCTGACTAATGAAAAACTGTTTTTT. This gives the protein CASSLRDRGLTNEKLFF.